This T cell receptor beta chain was retrieved from a study of blood T cell repertoires in COVID-19. As for the study in general: Sites in the United States, Italy and Spain provided acute and convalescent COVID-19 samples.

The germline V gene has CDR1 MNHEY and CDR2 SMNVEV (reference sequence). V lost 0 bases to trimming and J lost 6 bases; unmatched junction nucleotides: 5. The CDR3 covers 15 residues. Per the original methods: Amplification of reference gene primers was used by the study to estimate nucleated cell counts. Repertoires were generated with immunoSEQ multiplex PCR, while TCRdb's copy carries only in-frame clones and drops some. D and trimming come from the DNA, and the V and J calls and clone size come from that table. This sample has over 80,000 clones, with about 89% found just once. Sequenced input: peripheral blood. The TCR sequence derives from a human donor in a cohort sampled during active COVID-19. V is TRBV27 and J is TRBJ2-7, with 10 positions matching TRBD1. The chain's CDR3 is CASSLSRTGGTEQYF. Here the CDR3 DNA reads TGTGCCAGCAGTTTATCCCGGACAGGGGGAACCGAGCAGTACTTC.